One sample yielded the 8 T cell receptor beta chains listed below, sequenced in a study of blood T cells in healthy people across ages. A second about 6 to 12 cycle PCR used barcoded and J-beta primers. Using its own MiXCR run on the 5' RACE reads, TCRdb lists one record per CDR3 protein. Among hundreds of thousands of distinct CDR3 sequences, 48% were seen once, and the ten largest hold roughly an eighth. Sequenced sample: blood. These receptor sequences come from a man aged 30-40 years in good health.

J is TRBJ2-1 and V is TRBV6-2 or TRBV6-3; 10 nucleotides align to TRBD1. This CDR3 comprises 15 residues. J lost 5 bases, V lost 1 base, and 2 bases had no gene match. Germline V CDR1 and CDR2: MNHEY, SVGEGT. The CDR3 sequence: CASSYWTGGDNEQFF. The CDR3 DNA follows: TGTGCCAGCAGTTACTGGACAGGGGGAGACAATGAGCAGTTCTTC.

This sequence joins TRBV28 and TRBJ1-5; 8 bases fit TRBD1. V lost 5 bases, J lost 1 base, and 7 bases stayed unmatched. The germline gives CDR1 MDHEN, CDR2 SYDVKM. The CDR3 runs 16 residues. CDR3 sequence (DNA): TGTGCCAGCAGTGTCTACCAGGGGGCGAGCAATCAGCCCCAGCATTTT. Its protein product is CASSVYQGASNQPQHF.

This chain uses TRBV5-6 with TRBJ2-3; TRBD1 matches 11 bases. The V gene end was trimmed by 7 bases and the J gene end by 8 bases; junction bases not matched to a gene: 15. The germline V gene has CDR1 SGHDT and CDR2 YYEEEE. There are 16 residues in the CDR3. DNA of the CDR3: TGTGCCAGCTCCAAAACGGGACAGGGGGTTAAGGGTACGCAGTATTTT. Translated: CASSKTGQGVKGTQYF.

The gene calls are TRBV11-2 and TRBJ2-1; 8 bases map to TRBD2. This CDR3 spans 15 amino acids. J lost 6 bases, V lost 5 bases, and 9 bases had no gene match. Per germline, CDR1 SGHAT and CDR2 FQNNGV. The CDR3 nucleotides read TGTGCCAGCAGCCCAGCGGGGGCCGGACTCAATGAGCAGTTCTTC. As protein: CASSPAGAGLNEQFF.

Concerning this clonotype: One base away lies a much larger clone, so this may be a sequencing read error. V gene TRBV7-9 combines with J gene TRBJ2-5; a possible D gene is TRBD1 (6 bases). Trimming removed 5 bases from V and 2 bases from J, with 9 bases in between. Germline V gene sequence: CDR1 SEHNR, CDR2 FQNEAQ (reference sequence). The CDR3 has 13 amino acids. CDR3 in amino acids: CASSKQGQETQYF. Here the CDR3 DNA reads TGTGCCAGCAGCAAACAGGGTCAAGAGACCCAGTACTTC.

A few counts support this clonotype. V usage is TRBV29-1 and J usage is TRBJ2-1, with a weak D call TRBD2 (6 bases). Per the germline V gene, CDR1 is SQVTM and CDR2 is ANQGSEA. V lost 4 bases to trimming and J lost 6 bases, with 13 bases between them. The CDR3 loop spans 13 amino acids. CDR3 sequence: CSVVRRGVNEQFF. CDR3 coding DNA: TGCAGCGTTGTCAGGCGGGGCGTCAATGAGCAGTTCTTC.

This clonotype was counted only a few times. The CDR3 coding sequence is TGCAGTGTGCGGCGGGAGACCCAGTACTTC. Amino acid sequence: CSVRRETQYF. J is TRBJ2-5 and V is TRBV20-1; D ambiguous. The CDR3 runs 10 residues. The V end lost 7 bases, the J end lost 5 bases, and 8 bases lay between the germline ends. In germline, CDR1 is DFQATT, CDR2 SNEGSKA (reference sequence).

This clonotype has only a few counts. The chain uses TRBV20-1 and TRBJ2-5; 10 bases agree with TRBD2. CDR1 and CDR2 (germline): DFQATT, SNEGSKA (reference sequence). Trimming removed 0 bases from V and 1 base from J; junction bases left unmatched: 8. This CDR3 has 17 residues. The CDR3 DNA follows: TGCAGTGCTAGAGATCCCCGGACTAGCGGAGTCCAAGAGACCCAGTACTTC. Its protein is CSARDPRTSGVQETQYF.